Listed below are T cell receptor beta chains from one sample, sequenced in a study of metastatic and nonmetastatic thyroid tumors. Using MiXCR, TCRdb re-called clones from the PCR reads. The sample holds 24,000 or so clones, approximately 20% seen once. Source material: blood. The receptors stem from a male donor with papillary thyroid cancer or a benign thyroid nodule (not recorded which). Some clones in this sample may be carry-over from other donors' samples. Each CDR3 is given without its conserved first and last residue. For some rows the clone size is stated as once, few or many, or as a class when expanded; others skip it.

J: TRBJ2-2; V: TRBV7-9; length: 13; size: NA; CDR3: ASSWGEESTGELF
J: TRBJ2-7; V: TRBV7-7; length: 11; size: NA; CDR3: ASSLAGGYEQY
J: TRBJ1-2; V: TRBV11-1; length: 15; size: many; CDR3: ASSLTQGNTRGYGYT
J: TRBJ1-6; V: TRBV6-1; length: 11; size: few; CDR3: ASSENLNSPLH
J: NA; V: TRBV7-9; length: 10; size: few; CDR3: ASGTTMNEQF
J: TRBJ2-7; V: TRBV7-2; length: 12; size: NA; CDR3: ASSLLADTYEQY
J: TRBJ2-1; V: TRBV28; length: 12; size: many; CDR3: ASSYSRQGNEQF
J: TRBJ2-1; V: TRBV7-9; length: 11; size: few; CDR3: ASSFTGIHEQF
J: TRBJ1-2; V: TRBV11-2; length: 12; size: once; CDR3: ASSLPGASGGYT
J: TRBJ1-5; V: TRBV2; length: 13; size: many; CDR3: ASSEISGRGQPQH
J: TRBJ2-6; V: TRBV24-1; length: 12; size: medium-sized; CDR3: ATGGGPGANVLT